The T cell receptor (beta chain) described here comes from a study of blood T cell repertoires in COVID-19. Study-level information: PBMCs, B-cell-depleted T cells, or T cells provided the cDNA or gDNA that made up the material.

The CDR3 has 16 amino acids. Trimming cost V 4 bases and J 6 bases; bases outside gene matches: 10. The germline V gene encodes CDR1 LNHDA and CDR2 SQIVND (reference sequence). Per the authors' pipeline: Amplification from reference gene primers served as the basis for estimated nucleated cell counts. Some clones are missing from TCRdb's copy, which holds only in-frame ones; the method was immunoSEQ multiplex PCR. V, J and clone size were drawn from that table, and D and trimming were deduced from the DNA. The table includes 200,000 to 250,000 clones, around four fifths detected once. The clonotype was recovered from a woman aged 60-75 years with active or convalescent COVID-19. The chain has TRBV19 and TRBJ2-1; 9 nucleotides match TRBD2. The sequenced sample consisted of peripheral blood. The CDR3, as DNA: TGTGCCAGTAGTACGGGACTAGCAGGGCCGCTCAATGAGCAGTTCTTC. Its protein product is CASSTGLAGPLNEQFF. The full variable domain, with the rest looked up from reference TRBV19 and TRBJ2-1, is DGGITQSPKYLFRKEGQNVTLSCEQNLNHDAMYWYRQDPGQGLRLIYYSQIVNDFQKGDIAEGYSVSREKKESFPLTVTSAQKNPTAFYLCASSTGLAGPLNEQFFGPGTRLTVL.